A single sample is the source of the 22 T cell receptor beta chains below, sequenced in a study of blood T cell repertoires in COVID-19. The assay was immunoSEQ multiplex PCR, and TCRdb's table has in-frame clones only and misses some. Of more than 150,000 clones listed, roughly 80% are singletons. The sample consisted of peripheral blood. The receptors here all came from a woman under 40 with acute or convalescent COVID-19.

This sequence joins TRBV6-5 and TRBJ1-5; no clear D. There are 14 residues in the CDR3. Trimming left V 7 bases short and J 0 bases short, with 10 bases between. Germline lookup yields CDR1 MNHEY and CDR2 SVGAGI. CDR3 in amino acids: CASKSDYSNQPQHF. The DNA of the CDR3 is TGTGCCAGCAAATCGGACTATAGCAATCAGCCCCAGCATTTT.

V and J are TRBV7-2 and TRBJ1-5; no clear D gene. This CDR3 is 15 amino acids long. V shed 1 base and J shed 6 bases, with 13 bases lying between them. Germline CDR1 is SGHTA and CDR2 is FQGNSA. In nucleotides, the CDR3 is TGTGCCAGCAGCTTAGTGCCCCGGGAACGTCAGCCCCAGCATTTT. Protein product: CASSLVPRERQPQHF.

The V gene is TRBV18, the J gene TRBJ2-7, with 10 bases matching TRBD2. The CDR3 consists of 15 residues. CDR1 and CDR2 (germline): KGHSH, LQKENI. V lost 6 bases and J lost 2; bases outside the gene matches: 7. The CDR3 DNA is TGTGCCAGCTCCCGGGCTAGCGGGGGTACCTACGAGCAGTACTTC. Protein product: CASSRASGGTYEQYF.

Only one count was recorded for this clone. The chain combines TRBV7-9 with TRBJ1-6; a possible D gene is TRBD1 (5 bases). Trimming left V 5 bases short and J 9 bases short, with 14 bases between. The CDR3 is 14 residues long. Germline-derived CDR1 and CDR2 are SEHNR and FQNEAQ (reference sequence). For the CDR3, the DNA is TGTGCCAGCAGCCCTCGGGGGGGATCTTCACCCCTCCACTTT. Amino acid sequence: CASSPRGGSSPLHF. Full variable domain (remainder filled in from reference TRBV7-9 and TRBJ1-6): DTGVSQNPRHKITKRGQNVTFRCDPISEHNRLYWYRQTLGQGPEFLTYFQNEAQLEKSRLLSDRFSAERPKGSFSTLEIQRTEQGDSAMYLCASSPRGGSSPLHFGNGTRLTVT.

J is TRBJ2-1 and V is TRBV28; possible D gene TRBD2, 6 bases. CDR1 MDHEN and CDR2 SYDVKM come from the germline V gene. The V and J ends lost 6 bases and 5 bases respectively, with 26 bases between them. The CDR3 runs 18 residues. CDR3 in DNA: TGTGCCAGCAGACGCCTGGCGGGGAGACGCACCAGCAACAATGAGCAGTTCTTC. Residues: CASRRLAGRRTSNNEQFF. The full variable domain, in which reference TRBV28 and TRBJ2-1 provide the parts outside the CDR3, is DVKVTQSSRYLVKRTGEKVFLECVQDMDHENMFWYRQDPGLGLRLIYFSYDVKMKEKGDIPEGYSVSREKKERFSLILESASTNQTSMYLCASRRLAGRRTSNNEQFFGPGTRLTVL.

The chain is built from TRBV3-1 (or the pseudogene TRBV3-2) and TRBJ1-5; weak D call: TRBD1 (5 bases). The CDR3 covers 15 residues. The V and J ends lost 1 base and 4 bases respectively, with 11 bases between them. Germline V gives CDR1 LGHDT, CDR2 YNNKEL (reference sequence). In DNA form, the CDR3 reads TGTGCCAGCAGCCAAGGACAGAGCAGGAATCAGCCCCAGCATTTT. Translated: CASSQGQSRNQPQHF.

The CDR3, as DNA: TGTGCCAGCAGTGATCGACACCTCTCCAATTCACCCCTCCACTTT. Translating it yields CASSDRHLSNSPLHF. The chain links TRBV25-1 to TRBJ1-6, with D uncertain. From germline, CDR1 is MGHDK and CDR2 SYGVNS. Trimming cost V 3 bases and J 7 bases, with 13 bases left between them. The CDR3 is made up of 15 amino acids.

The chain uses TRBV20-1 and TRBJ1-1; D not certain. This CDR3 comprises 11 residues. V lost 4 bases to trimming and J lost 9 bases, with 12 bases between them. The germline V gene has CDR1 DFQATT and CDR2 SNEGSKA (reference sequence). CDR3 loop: CSATHGGKAFF. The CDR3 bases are TGCAGTGCTACTCATGGAGGTAAAGCTTTCTTT.

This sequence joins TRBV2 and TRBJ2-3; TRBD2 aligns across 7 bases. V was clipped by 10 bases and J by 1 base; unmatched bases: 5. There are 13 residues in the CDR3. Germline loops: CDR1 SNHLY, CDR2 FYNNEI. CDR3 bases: TGTGCCACGGTCGCGGGGGGCACAGATACGCAGTATTTT. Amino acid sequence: CATVAGGTDTQYF.

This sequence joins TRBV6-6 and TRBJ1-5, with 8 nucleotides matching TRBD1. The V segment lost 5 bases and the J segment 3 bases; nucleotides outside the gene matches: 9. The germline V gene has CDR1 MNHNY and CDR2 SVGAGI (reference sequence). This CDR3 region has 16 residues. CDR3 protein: CASSPQQGQANQPQHF. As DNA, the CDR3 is TGTGCCAGCAGTCCCCAGCAGGGACAGGCCAATCAGCCCCAGCATTTT.

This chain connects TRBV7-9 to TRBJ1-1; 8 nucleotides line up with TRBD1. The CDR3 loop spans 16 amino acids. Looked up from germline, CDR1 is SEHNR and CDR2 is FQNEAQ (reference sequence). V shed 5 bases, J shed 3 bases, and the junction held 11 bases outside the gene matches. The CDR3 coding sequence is TGTGCCAGCAGCCCAGGGGGCGATACGGGGTACACTGAAGCTTTCTTT. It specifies CASSPGGDTGYTEAFF.

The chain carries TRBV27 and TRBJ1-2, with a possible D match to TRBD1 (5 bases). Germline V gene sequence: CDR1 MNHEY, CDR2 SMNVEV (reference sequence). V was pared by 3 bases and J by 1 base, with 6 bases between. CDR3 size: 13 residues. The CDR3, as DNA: TGTGCCAGCAGTTTTCAGGGTAACTATGGCTACACCTTC. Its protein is CASSFQGNYGYTF.

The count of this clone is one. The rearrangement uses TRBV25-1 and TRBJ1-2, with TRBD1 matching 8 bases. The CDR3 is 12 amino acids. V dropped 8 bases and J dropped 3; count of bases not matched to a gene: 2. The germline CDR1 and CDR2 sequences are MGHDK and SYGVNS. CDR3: CASGQGYYGYTF. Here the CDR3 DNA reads TGTGCCAGCGGACAGGGATACTATGGCTACACCTTC.

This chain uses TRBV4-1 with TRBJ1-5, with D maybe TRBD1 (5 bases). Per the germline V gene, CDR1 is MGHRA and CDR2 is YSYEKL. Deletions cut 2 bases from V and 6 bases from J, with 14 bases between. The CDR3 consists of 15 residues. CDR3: CASSQTGVVAQPQHF. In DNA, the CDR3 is TGCGCCAGCAGCCAAACAGGCGTCGTGGCTCAGCCCCAGCATTTT.

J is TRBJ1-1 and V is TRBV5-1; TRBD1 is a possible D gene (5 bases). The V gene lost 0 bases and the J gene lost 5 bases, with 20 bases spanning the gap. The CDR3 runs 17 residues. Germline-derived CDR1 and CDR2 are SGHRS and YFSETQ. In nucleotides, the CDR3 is TGCGCCAGCAGCTTGGACGAGTTTTGGCAGGGTGGGACTGAAGCTTTCTTT. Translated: CASSLDEFWQGGTEAFF. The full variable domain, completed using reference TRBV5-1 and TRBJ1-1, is KAGVTQTPRYLIKTRGQQVTLSCSPISGHRSVSWYQQTPGQGLQFLFEYFSETQRNKGNFPGRFSGRQFSNSRSEMNVSTLELGDSALYLCASSLDEFWQGGTEAFFGQGTRLTVV.

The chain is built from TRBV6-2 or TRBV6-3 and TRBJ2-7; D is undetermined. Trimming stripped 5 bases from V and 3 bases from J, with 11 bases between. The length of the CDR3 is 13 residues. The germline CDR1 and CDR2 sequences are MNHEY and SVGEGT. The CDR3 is CASSRDIHYEQYF. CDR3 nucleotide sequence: TGTGCCAGCAGTCGTGACATTCACTACGAGCAGTACTTC.

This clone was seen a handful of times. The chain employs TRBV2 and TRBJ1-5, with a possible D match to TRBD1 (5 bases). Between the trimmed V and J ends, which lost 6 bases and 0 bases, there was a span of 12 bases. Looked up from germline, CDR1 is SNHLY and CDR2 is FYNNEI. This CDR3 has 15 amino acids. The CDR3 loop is CASSEDTYSNQPQHF. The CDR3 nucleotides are TGTGCCAGCAGCGAGGACACCTATAGCAATCAGCCCCAGCATTTT.

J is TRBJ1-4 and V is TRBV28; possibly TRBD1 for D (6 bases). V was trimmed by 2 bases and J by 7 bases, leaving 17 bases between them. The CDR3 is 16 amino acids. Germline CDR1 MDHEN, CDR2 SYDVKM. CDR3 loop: CASSLAGAGVGEKLFF. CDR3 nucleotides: TGTGCCAGCAGTTTAGCGGGCGCAGGGGTTGGTGAAAAACTGTTTTTT.

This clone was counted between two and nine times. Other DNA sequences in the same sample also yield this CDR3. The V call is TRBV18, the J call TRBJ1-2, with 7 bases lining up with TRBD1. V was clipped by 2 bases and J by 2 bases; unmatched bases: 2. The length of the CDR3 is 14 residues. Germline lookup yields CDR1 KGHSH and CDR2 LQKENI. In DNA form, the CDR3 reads TGTGCCAGCTCACCATTGGGACAGAACTATGGCTACACCTTC. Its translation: CASSPLGQNYGYTF. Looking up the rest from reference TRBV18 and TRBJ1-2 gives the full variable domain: NAGVMQNPRHLVRRRGQEARLRCSPMKGHSHVYWYRQLPEEGLKFMVYLQKENIIDESGMPKERFSAEFPKEGPSILRIQQVVRGDSAAYFCASSPLGQNYGYTFGSGTRLTVV.

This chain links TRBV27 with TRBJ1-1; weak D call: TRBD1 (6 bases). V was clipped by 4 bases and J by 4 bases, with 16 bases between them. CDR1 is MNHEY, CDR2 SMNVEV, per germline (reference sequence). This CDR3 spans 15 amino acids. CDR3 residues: CASSSHGGPSTEAFF. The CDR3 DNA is TGTGCCAGCAGTTCCCATGGGGGCCCATCCACTGAAGCTTTCTTT.

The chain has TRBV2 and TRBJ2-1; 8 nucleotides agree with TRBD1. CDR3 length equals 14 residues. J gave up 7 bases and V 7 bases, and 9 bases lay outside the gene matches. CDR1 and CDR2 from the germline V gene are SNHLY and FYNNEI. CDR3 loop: CASMRTGMLNEQFF. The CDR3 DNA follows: TGTGCCAGCATGAGGACAGGGATGCTAAATGAGCAGTTCTTC. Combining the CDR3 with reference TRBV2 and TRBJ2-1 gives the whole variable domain EPEVTQTPSHQVTQMGQEVILRCVPISNHLYFYWYRQILGQKVEFLVSFYNNEISEKSEIFDDQFSVERPDGSNFTLKIRSTKLEDSAMYFCASMRTGMLNEQFFGPGTRLTVL.

The CDR3 bases are TGTGCCGTACAAAAGGCGGGGAACACTGAAGCTTTCTTT. This sequence encodes CAVQKAGNTEAFF. This chain connects TRBV6-6 to TRBJ1-1; no reliable D call. Germline assignment: CDR1 MNHNY and CDR2 SVGAGI (reference sequence). Trimming left V 11 bases short and J 1 base short, with 14 bases between. The CDR3 totals 13 residues.